The sequence of this TCR beta chain was determined in a study of T cells in tuberculosis. Time point described: new active TB diagnosis, blood taken before or within 7 days of starting treatment. The method was immunoSEQ multiplex PCR; TCRdb's version includes in-frame clones alone and lacks a portion of them. Of tens of thousands of clones in the sample, 90% to 95% are singletons; the top ten hold roughly 10%. The receptor was derived from an adult with tuberculosis. Sequencing used PBMCs, obtained at tuberculosis diagnosis.

Written as DNA, the CDR3 is TGCGCCAGCAGCCTCCCGGGGGGCCACCAGCCCCAGCATTTT. It yields the protein CASSLPGGHQPQHF. This rearrangement joins TRBV4-1 to TRBJ1-5; a possible D gene is TRBD1 (6 bases). The CDR3 extends over 14 amino acids. Germline CDR1 and CDR2: MGHRA and YSYEKL. The V end lost 4 bases, the J end lost 7 bases, and 14 bases lay between the germline ends.